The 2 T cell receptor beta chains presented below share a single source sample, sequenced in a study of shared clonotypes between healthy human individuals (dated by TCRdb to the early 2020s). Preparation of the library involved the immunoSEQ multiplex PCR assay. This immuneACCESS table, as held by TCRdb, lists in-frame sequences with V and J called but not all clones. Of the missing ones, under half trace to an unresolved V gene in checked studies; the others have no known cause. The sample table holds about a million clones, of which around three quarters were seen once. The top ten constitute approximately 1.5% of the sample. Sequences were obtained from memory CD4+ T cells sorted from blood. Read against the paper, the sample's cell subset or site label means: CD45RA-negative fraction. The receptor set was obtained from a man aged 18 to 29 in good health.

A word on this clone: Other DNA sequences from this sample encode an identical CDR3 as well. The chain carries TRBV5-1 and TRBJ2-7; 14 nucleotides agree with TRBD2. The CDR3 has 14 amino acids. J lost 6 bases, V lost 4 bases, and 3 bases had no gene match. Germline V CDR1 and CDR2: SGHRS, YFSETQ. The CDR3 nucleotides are TGCGCCAGCAGCCTCGGACTAGCGGGGGGCGAGCAGTACTTC. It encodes CASSLGLAGGEQYF.

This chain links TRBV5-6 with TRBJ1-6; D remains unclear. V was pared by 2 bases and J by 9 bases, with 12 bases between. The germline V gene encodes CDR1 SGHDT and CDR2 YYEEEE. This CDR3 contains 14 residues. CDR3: CASSLSGSSSPLHF. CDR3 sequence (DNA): TGTGCCAGCAGCTTATCGGGGTCAAGTTCACCCCTCCACTTT.